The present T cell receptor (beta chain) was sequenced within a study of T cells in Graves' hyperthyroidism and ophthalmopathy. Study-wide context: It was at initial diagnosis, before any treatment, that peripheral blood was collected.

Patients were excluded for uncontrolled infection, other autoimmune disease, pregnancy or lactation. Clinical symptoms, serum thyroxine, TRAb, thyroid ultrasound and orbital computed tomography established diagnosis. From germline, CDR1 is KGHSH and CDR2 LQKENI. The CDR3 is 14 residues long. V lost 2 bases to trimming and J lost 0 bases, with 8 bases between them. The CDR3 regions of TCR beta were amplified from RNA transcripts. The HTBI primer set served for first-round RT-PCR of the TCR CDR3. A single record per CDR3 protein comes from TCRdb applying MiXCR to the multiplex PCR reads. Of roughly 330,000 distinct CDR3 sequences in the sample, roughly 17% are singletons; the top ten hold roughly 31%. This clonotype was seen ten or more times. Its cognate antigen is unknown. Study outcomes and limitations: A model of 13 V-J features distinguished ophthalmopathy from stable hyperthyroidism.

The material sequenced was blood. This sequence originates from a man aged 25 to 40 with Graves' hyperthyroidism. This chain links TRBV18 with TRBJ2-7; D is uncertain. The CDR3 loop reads CASSPSQSSYEQYF. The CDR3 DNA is TGTGCCAGCTCACCATCCCAGAGCTCCTACGAGCAGTACTTC.